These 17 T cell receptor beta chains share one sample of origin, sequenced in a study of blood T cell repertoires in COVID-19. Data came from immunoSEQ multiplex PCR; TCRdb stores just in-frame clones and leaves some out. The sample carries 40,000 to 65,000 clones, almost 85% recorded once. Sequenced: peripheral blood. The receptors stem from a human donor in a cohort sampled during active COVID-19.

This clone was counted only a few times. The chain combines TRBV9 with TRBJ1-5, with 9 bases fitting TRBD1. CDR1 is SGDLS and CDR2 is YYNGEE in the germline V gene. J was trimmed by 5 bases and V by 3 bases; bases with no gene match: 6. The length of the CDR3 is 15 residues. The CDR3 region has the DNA TGTGCCAGCAGCGGACAGGGGGAAGGATATCAGCCCCAGCATTTT. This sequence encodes CASSGQGEGYQPQHF.

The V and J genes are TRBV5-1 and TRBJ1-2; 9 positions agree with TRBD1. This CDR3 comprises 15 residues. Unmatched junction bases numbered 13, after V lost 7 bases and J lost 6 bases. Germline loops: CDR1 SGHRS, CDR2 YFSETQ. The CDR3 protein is CASGPDRGDLDGYTF. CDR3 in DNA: TGCGCCAGCGGTCCTGACAGGGGGGATTTGGATGGCTACACCTTC.

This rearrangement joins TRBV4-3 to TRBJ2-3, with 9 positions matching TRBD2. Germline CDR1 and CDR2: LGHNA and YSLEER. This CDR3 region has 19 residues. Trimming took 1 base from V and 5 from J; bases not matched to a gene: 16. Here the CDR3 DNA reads TGCGCCAGCAGCCAAGGCGGGGGTAGCGGGGGTCCCGAGGGAGATACGCAGTATTTT. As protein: CASSQGGGSGGPEGDTQYF.

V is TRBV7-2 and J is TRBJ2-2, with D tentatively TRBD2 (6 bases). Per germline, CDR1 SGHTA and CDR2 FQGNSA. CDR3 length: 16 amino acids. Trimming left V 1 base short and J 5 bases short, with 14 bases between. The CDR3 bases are TGTGCCAGCAGCTTAGAACGGGGGAGAGGTACCGGGGAGCTGTTTTTT. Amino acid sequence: CASSLERGRGTGELFF.

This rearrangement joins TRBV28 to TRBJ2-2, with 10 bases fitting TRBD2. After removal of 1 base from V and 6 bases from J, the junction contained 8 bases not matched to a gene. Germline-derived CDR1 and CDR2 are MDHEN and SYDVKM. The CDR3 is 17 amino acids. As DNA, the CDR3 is TGTGCCAGCAGTTTATTATTAAGCGGGAGGGCCGCCGGGGAGCTGTTTTTT. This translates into CASSLLLSGRAAGELFF.

The chain's CDR3 is CASSEYKGQETQYF. CDR3 coding DNA: TGTGCCAGCAGTGAATACAAGGGGCAAGAGACCCAGTACTTC. V is TRBV25-1 and J is TRBJ2-5; perhaps TRBD1 as D (5 bases). Trimming took off 0 bases at V and 2 bases at J, with 7 bases between the two ends. The length of the CDR3 is 14 residues. CDR1 and CDR2 from the germline V gene are MGHDK and SYGVNS.

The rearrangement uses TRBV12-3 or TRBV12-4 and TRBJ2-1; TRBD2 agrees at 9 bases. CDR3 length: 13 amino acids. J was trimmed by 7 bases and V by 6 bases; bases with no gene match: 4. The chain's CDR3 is CASRSSGENEQFF. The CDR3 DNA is TGTGCCAGCAGGTCTAGCGGGGAGAATGAGCAGTTCTTC.

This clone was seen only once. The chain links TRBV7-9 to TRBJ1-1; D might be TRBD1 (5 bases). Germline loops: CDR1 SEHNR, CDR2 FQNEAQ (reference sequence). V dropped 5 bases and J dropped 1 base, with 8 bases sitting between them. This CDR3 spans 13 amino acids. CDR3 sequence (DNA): TGTGCCAGCAGCCAGACAGCGAACACTGAAGCTTTCTTT. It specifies CASSQTANTEAFF.

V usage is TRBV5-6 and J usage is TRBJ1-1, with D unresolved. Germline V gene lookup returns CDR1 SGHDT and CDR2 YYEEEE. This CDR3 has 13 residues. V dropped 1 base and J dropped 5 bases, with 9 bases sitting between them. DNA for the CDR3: TGTGCCAGCAGCTTGCGGAGGAGGACTGAAGCTTTCTTT. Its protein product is CASSLRRRTEAFF.

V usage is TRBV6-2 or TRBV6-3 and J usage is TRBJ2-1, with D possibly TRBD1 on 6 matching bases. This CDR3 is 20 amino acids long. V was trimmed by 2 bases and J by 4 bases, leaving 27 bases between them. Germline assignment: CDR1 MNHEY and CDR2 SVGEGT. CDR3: CASSYNSGEAVGRGYNEQFF. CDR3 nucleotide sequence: TGTGCCAGCAGTTACAATTCTGGTGAGGCGGTCGGCAGGGGATACAATGAGCAGTTCTTC.

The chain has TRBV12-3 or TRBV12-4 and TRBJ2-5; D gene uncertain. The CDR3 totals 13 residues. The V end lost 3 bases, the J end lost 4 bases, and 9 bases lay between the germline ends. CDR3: CASSLQVGETQYF. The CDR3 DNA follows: TGTGCCAGCAGTTTGCAGGTAGGAGAGACCCAGTACTTC.

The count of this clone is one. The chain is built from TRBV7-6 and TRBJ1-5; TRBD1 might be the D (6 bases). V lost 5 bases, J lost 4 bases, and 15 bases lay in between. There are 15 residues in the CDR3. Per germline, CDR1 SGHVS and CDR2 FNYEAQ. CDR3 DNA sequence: TGTGCCAGCAGCCTCTCGACAGGTCCTAATCAGCCCCAGCATTTT. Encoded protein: CASSLSTGPNQPQHF.

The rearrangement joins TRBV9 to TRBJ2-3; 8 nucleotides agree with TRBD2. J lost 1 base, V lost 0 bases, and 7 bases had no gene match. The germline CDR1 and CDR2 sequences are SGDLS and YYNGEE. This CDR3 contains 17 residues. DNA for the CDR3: TGTGCCAGCAGCGTAGCTACGGGGGGGTCGCGCACAGATACGCAGTATTTT. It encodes CASSVATGGSRTDTQYF.

For the CDR3, the DNA is TGTGCCAGCAGCCCTGATGCGGGAGTAGGGTCCTACAATGAGCAGTTCTTC. It is translated as CASSPDAGVGSYNEQFF. This chain links TRBV7-9 with TRBJ2-1, with 7 bases aligning to TRBD2. The CDR3 has 17 residues. Germline loops: CDR1 SEHNR, CDR2 FQNEAQ (reference sequence). V trimming: 5 bases; J trimming: 1 base; junction bases outside the gene matches: 11.

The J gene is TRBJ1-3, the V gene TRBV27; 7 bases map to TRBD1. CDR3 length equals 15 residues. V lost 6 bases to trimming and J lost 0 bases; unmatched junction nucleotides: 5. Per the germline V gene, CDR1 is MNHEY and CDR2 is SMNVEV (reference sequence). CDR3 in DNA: TGTGCCAGCAGATCAGGGGGACACTCTGGAAACACCATATATTTT. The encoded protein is CASRSGGHSGNTIYF.

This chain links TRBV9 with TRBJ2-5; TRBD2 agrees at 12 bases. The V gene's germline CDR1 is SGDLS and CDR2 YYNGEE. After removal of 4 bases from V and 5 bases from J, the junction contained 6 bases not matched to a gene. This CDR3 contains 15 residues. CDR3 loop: CASSKGLAGRETQYF. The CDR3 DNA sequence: TGTGCCAGCAGCAAAGGACTAGCGGGGAGGGAGACCCAGTACTTC.

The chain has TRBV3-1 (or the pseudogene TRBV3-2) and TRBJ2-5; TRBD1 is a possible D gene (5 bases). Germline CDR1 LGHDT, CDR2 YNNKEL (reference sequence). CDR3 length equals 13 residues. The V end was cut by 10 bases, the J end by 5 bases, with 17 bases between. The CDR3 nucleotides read TGTGCCACCCCCCGCAGGGCCGGCGAGACCCAGTACTTC. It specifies CATPRRAGETQYF.